The TCR beta chain under discussion was sequenced for a study of shared clonotypes between healthy human individuals. The V end was cut by 4 bases, the J end by 8 bases, with 20 bases between. This CDR3 spans 16 amino acids. CDR1 MDHEN and CDR2 SYDVKM come from the germline V gene. The assay was run at deep level. Evenly divided among several immunoSEQ plates was the genomic DNA of each subset. The data were produced by immunoSEQ multiplex PCR, yet TCRdb's version contains in-frame clones alone and is incomplete. This sample has over 2 million clones, with roughly 95% found just once. Splitting the CD4+ cells yielded a CD45RA+ naive subset and a CD45RA-negative memory subset.

The TCR originated in a man between 18 and 35 years old in good health. Sequenced material: naive CD4+ T cells sorted from blood. Subset reported: CD45RA+ positively selected. The J gene is TRBJ1-4, the V gene TRBV28; the D gene is possibly TRBD1 (5 bases). CDR3 coding DNA: TGTGCCAGCAGTTCTACCCGGACCCTAAGGGACGAAAAACTGTTTTTT. Amino acid sequence: CASSSTRTLRDEKLFF.